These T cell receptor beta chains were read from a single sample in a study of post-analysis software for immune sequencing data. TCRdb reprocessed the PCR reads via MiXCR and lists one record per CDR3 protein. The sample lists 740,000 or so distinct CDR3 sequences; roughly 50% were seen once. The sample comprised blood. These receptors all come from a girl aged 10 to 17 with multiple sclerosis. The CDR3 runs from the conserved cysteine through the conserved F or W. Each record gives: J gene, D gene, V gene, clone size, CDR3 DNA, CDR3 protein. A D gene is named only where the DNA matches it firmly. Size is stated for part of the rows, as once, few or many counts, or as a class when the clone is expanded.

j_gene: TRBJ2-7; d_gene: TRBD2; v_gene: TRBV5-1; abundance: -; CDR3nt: TGCGCCAGCAGCTCCGGGACTAGCCCTTACAATGAGCAGTACTTC; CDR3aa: CASSSGTSPYNEQYF
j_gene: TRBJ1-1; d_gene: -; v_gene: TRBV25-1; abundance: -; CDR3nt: TGTGCCAGCAGTGAGGTAAAGGGGTTGGGAACTGAAGCTTTCTTT; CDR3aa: CASSEVKGLGTEAFF
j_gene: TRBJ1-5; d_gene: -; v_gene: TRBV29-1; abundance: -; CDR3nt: TGCAGCGTCCGGGGCCCTTCCGGGGATCAGCCCCAGCATTTT; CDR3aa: CSVRGPSGDQPQHF
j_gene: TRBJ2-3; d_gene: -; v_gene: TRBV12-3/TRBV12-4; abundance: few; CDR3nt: TGTGCCAGCAGTCCCCGGCGACAGACATACACAGATACGCAGTATTTT; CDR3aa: CASSPRRQTYTDTQYF
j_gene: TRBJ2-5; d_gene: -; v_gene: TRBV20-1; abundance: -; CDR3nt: TGCAGTGGATCCAGGACAGCACAAGAGACCCAGTACTTC; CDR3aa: CSGSRTAQETQYF
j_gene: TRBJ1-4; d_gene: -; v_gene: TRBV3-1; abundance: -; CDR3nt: TGTGCCAGCAGCCAAACTGGTGAAAAACTGTTTTTT; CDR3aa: CASSQTGEKLFF
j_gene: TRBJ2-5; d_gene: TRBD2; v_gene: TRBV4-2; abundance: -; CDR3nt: TGTGCCAGCAGCCCTTTCCCGGGTAGCGGGGGGGTTCGGTACTTC; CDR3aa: CASSPFPGSGGVRYF
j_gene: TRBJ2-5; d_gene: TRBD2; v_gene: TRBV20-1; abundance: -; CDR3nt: TGCAGTGCCAGAGGGGGACTAGCGGCCTCCCGGGAGACCCAGTACTTC; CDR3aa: CSARGGLAASRETQYF
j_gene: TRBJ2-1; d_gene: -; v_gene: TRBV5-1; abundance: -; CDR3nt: TGTGCCAGCAGCTTACCCCACACGGATGAGCAGTTCTTC; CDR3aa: CASSLPHTDEQFF
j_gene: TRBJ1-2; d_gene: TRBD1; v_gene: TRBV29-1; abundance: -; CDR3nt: TGCAGCGTCGAACAGGGGCCGCTGGATGGCTACACCTTC; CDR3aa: CSVEQGPLDGYTF
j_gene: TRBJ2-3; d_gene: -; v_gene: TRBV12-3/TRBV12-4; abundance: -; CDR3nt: TGTGCCAGCAGTTTGGAGGGTGCGACAGATACGCAGTATTTT; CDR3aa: CASSLEGATDTQYF
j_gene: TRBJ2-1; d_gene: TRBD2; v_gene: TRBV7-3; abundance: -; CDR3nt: TGTGCCAGCAGCTTAACTGGTCTAGCGGGAGTGGTACATGAGCAGTTCTTC; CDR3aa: CASSLTGLAGVVHEQFF
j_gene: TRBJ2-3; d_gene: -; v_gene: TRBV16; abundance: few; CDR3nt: TGTGCCAGCAGCCAATCGCGTACGCAGTATTTT; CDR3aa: CASSQSRTQYF
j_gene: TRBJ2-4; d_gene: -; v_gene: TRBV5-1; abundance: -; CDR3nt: TGCGCCAGCAGTCCCGGGACATTGGTAGCCAAAAACATTCAGTACTTC; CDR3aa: CASSPGTLVAKNIQYF
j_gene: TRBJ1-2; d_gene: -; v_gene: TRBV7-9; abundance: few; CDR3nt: TGTGCCAGCGTGGGGTCAGGGAGAGGGCCCGAGTCAGCTAACTATGGCTACACCTTC; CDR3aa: CASVGSGRGPESANYGYTF
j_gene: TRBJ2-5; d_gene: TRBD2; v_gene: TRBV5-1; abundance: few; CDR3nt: TGCGCCAGCAGCCCTAGCGGGGGGGATGGAGAGACCCAGTACTTC; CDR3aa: CASSPSGGDGETQYF
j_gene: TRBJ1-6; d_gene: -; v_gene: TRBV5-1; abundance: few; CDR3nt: TGCGCCAGCAGTTATTCCTATAATTCACCCCTCCACTTT; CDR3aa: CASSYSYNSPLHF